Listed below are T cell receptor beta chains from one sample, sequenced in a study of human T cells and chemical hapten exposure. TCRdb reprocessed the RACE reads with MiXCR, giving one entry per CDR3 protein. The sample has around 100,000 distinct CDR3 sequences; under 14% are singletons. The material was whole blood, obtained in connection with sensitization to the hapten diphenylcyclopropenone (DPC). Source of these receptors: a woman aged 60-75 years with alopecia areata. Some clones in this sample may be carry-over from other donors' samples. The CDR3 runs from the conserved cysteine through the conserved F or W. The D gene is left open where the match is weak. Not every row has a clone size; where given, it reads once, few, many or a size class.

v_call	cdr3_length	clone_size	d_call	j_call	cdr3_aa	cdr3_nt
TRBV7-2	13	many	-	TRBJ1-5	CASSLTGNQPQHF	TGTGCCAGCAGCTTAACGGGTAATCAGCCCCAGCATTTT
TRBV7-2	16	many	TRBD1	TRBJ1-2	CASSLVSGGYNYGYTF	TGTGCCAGCAGCTTAGTATCAGGGGGTTATAACTATGGCTACACCTTC
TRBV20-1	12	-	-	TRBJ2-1	CSARLGGDEQFF	TGCAGTGCTAGGTTAGGGGGGGATGAGCAGTTCTTC
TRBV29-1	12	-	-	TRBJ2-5	CSVEAPGKTQYF	TGCAGCGTTGAGGCGCCCGGAAAGACCCAGTACTTC
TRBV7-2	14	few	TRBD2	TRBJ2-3	CASRASGSTDTQYF	TGTGCCAGCAGGGCTAGCGGAAGCACAGATACGCAGTATTTT
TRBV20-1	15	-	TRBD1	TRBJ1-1	CSAGRLTGMNTEAFF	TGCAGTGCCGGACGACTGACAGGGATGAACACTGAAGCTTTCTTT
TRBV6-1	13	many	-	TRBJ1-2	CASFPDSRWGYTF	TGTGCCAGCTTCCCGGACAGTCGTTGGGGCTACACCTTC
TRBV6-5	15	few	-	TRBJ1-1	CASSYRKWGSTEAFF	TGTGCCAGCAGTTACAGGAAGTGGGGGTCTACTGAAGCTTTCTTT
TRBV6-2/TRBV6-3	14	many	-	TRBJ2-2	CASSPQLGTGELFF	TGTGCCAGCAGTCCCCAGCTGGGGACCGGGGAGCTGTTTTTT
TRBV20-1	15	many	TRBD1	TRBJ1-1	CSAPDRGRSNTEAFF	TGCAGTGCCCCGGACAGGGGGCGATCGAACACTGAAGCTTTCTTT
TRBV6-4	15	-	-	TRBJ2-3	CASFLPGGNTDTQYF	TGTGCCAGCTTCCTTCCGGGGGGCAACACAGATACGCAGTATTTT
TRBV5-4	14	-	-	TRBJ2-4	CASSPIYSKNIQYF	TGTGCCAGCAGCCCCATTTACTCCAAAAACATTCAGTACTTC
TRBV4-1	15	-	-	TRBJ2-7	CASSQEGLGSYEQYF	TGCGCCAGCAGCCAAGAGGGACTGGGCTCCTACGAGCAGTACTTC
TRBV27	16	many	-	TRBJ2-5	CATSSLTGQAQETQYF	TGTGCCACCAGCAGTTTGACGGGCCAGGCCCAAGAGACCCAGTACTTC
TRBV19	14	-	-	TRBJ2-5	CASSARDPLLTQYF	TGTGCCAGTAGTGCCCGGGACCCCCTCTTAACCCAGTACTTC
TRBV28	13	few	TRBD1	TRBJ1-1	CAIRGGPNTEAFF	TGTGCCATCAGGGGGGGACCGAACACTGAAGCTTTCTTT
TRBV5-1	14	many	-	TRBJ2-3	CASSFGGRTDTQYF	TGCGCCAGCAGCTTTGGAGGGCGCACAGATACGCAGTATTTT
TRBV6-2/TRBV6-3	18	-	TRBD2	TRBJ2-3	CASSYNGGGYASTDTQYF	TGTGCCAGCAGTTACAATGGCGGGGGGTATGCTAGCACAGATACGCAGTATTTT
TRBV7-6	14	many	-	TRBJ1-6	CASSSDPNNSPLHF	TGTGCCAGCAGCTCTGATCCTAATAATTCACCCCTCCACTTT
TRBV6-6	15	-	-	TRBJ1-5	CASSYPPGLGQPQHF	TGTGCCAGCAGTTACCCCCCGGGGTTGGGCCAGCCCCAGCATTTT
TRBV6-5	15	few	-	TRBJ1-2	CASSRGEGRNYGYTF	TGTGCCAGCAGCAGGGGCGAGGGTAGGAACTATGGCTACACCTTC
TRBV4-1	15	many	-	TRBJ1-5	CASSLSGGGDQPQHF	TGCGCCAGCAGCCTCTCCGGAGGGGGAGATCAGCCCCAGCATTTT